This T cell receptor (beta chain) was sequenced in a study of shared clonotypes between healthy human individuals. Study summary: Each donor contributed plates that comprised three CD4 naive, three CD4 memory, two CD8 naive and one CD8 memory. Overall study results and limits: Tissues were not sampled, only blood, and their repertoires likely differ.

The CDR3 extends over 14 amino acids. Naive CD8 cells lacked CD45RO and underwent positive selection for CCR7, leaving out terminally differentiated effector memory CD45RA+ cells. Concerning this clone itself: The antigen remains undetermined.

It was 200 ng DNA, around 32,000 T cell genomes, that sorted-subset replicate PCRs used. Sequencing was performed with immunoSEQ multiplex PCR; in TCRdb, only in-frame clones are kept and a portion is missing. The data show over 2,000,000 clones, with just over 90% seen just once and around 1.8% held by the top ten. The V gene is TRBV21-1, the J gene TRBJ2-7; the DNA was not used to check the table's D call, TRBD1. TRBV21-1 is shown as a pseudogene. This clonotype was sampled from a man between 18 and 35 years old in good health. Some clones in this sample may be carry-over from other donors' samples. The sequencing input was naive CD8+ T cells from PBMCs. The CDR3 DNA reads TGTGCCAGCAGAAGTAAGGGACAGACCTACGAGCAGTACTTC. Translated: CASRSKGQTYEQYF.